Sequencing of this T cell receptor beta chain was carried out in a study of blood T cell repertoires in COVID-19. Study-wide context: Samples taken during acute and convalescent COVID-19 were collected in the United States, Italy and Spain.

Authors' analysis steps: From reference gene primer amplification, estimates of nucleated cell counts were derived. TCRdb's table, derived via immunoSEQ multiplex PCR, lists solely in-frame clones and lacks some. For V, J and clone size, that table is used; D and trimming come from the DNA. The data hold tens of thousands of clones, with approximately 88% observed a single time. The CDR3 loop spans 16 amino acids. J was trimmed by 8 bases and V by 5 bases; bases with no gene match: 15. The germline CDR1 and CDR2 sequences are MDHEN and SYDVKM. The receptor was isolated from a man aged 45-65 years with active COVID-19. The gene calls are TRBV28 and TRBJ2-1; 7 nucleotides agree with TRBD1. Material for sequencing was peripheral blood. The CDR3 nucleotides read TGTGCCAGCAGTACCCGACAGGGCTCGGGTTCCTATGAGCAGTTCTTC. Translation gives CASSTRQGSGSYEQFF.